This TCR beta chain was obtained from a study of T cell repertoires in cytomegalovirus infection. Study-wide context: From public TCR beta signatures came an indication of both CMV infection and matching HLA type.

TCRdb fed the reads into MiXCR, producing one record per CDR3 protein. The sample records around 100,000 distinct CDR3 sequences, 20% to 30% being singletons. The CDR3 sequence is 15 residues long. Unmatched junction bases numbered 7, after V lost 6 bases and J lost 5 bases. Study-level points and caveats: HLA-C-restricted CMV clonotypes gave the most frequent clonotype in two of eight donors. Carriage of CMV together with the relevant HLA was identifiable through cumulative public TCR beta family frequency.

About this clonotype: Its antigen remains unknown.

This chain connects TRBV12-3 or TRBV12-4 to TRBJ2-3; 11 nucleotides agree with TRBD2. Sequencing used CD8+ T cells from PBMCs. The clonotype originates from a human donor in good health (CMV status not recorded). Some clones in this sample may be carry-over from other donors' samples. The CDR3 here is CASRFSGGAGDTQYF. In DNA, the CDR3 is TGTGCCAGCAGGTTTAGCGGGGGGGCAGGAGATACGCAGTATTTT.